What follows is one TCR beta chain and its context. Its binding antigen is unknown. No base qualities exist here, and no much larger clone lies one base off it. Genomic DNA was extracted from sorted cells for sequencing of the TCRbeta CDR3 region. The immunoSEQ Assay was used to sequence the TCRbeta CDR3 regions. TCRdb took over this immuneACCESS table, retaining in-frame rearrangements with V and J assigned. Such tables are incomplete; in checked studies, under half of the missing clones stem from an unresolved V gene, and the remainder is unexplained. This sample has tens of thousands of clones in its table, and 70% to 90% of those were observed once. The ten largest clones represent approximately 2.9% of the sample. This sample was taken from a study of OX40 agonist ivuxolimab in advanced cancers. General notes on the study: Ivuxolimab, which targeted the costimulatory receptor OX40 (CD134), was an agonistic, fully human IgG2 monoclonal antibody. Patients were allowed to have had prior anti-PD-1, anti-PD-L1 or anti-CTLA-4 therapy, and 40% to 45% of the dose-escalation patients had been treated with checkpoint inhibitors. Partial responses occurred in three dose-escalation patients, of whom one had hepatocellular carcinoma and two had cutaneous melanoma. Of the approximately 50 dose-escalation patients, hepatocellular carcinoma was present in about 20, melanoma in approximately 15, renal cell carcinoma in 9 and head and neck cancer in 9. The dose-escalation cohort was almost 85% male with a mean age of around 62 years, ranging from roughly 23 to 90. Intravenous ivuxolimab was administered to patients every 2 weeks at six dose levels: 0.01, 0.1, 0.3, 1.5, 3 and 10 mg/kg. The monotherapy dose-escalation portion (N ≈ 57 patients) of the phase I ivuxolimab trial is reported in the paper. Peripheral TCRbeta sequencing aimed to test whether ivuxolimab altered TCR sequence diversity and caused clonal T-cell expansion.

Spanning cysteine to phenylalanine, the CDR3 consists of 14 amino acids. Only the CDR3 DNA is retained, 42 bases long and in frame from the first base. V was cut back by 10 bases and J by 4 bases, leaving a gap of 16 bases between them. CDR1 and CDR2 (ENHRY, SYGVKD) derive from the germline V gene. The trial excluded patients who had a history of autoimmune disease or were on systemic immunosuppression. Peripheral blood for TCR sequencing was collected from all dose cohorts at baseline, on cycle 4 day 1, and on cycle 7 day 1. Samples were obtained from an open-label, multicenter, first-in-human phase I dose-escalation trial of ivuxolimab. Adults with locally advanced or metastatic head and neck squamous cell, hepatocellular, melanoma or renal cell carcinoma were enrolled in the trial. Before TCR sequencing, CD4+ T cells and CD8+ T cells from peripheral blood were sorted into separate populations.

Beyond this particular receptor, the publication reports: After ivuxolimab, expanded clones were on average more numerous among CD8+ T cells than among CD4+ T cells. In the 0.1-3.0 mg/kg groups, partial responders had among the lowest normalized peripheral clonal expansion, particularly in CD8+ T cells. At doses of 0.1 to 3.0 mg/kg, clonal expansion of both CD4+ and CD8+ T cells in blood was seen between baseline and week 6. Low levels of normalized T-cell clonal expansion were also seen in some patients who did not respond. The antigen specificity of the peripheral T cells that underwent clonal expansion was not determined.

The input for sequencing was CD4+ or CD8+ T cells sorted from blood, taken in a trial of the OX40 agonist ivuxolimab. This receptor was identified in an adult with an advanced solid tumor such as melanoma, head and neck, liver or kidney cancer. The sequence is built from TRBV10-3 and TRBJ1-4; the D gene is not confidently resolved. The CDR3 region reads CATCDAVGNEKLFF. The bases read TGTGCCACCTGCGACGCGGTCGGTAATGAAAAACTGTTTTTT.